The T cell receptor beta chain under discussion was sequenced for a study of blood T cell repertoires in COVID-19. Study information: Collection of acute and convalescent COVID-19 samples took place in the United States, Italy and Spain. Sources were T cells, B-cell-depleted T cells, or PBMCs; the material itself was cDNA or gDNA.

Authors' analysis steps: Counts of nucleated cells, estimated from reference gene primer amplification, were obtained. The assay was immunoSEQ multiplex PCR, and TCRdb's table has in-frame clones only and misses some. Clonal size and the V and J genes are those of that table, whereas D and trimming came from the DNA. The table has some 90,000 clones, around 82% seen once. CDR3 size: 13 residues. V lost 3 bases, J lost 1 base, and 6 bases lay in between. Germline-derived CDR1 and CDR2 are KGHSH and LQKENI. The chain is built from TRBV18 and TRBJ2-5; D gene ambiguous. The sequenced material came from peripheral blood. This receptor was identified in a man aged 65-85 years with active or convalescent COVID-19. The CDR3 nucleotides read TGTGCCAGCTCACCCTTCTTCCAAGAGACCCAGTACTTC. Translated: CASSPFFQETQYF.